These 2 T cell receptor beta chains were all obtained from the same sample, sequenced in a study of cytomegalovirus exposure and HLA in healthy donors. It was with 60 Vbeta and 13 Jbeta primers that the PCR ran. The table came from immunoSEQ multiplex PCR; TCRdb's copy has only in-frame clones and leaves some out. Of roughly 130,000 clones listed, 75% to 85% are singletons. Sample: PBMCs. The receptor set was obtained from a young man in good health and CMV-seronegative.

V usage is TRBV11-2 and J usage is TRBJ2-3; tentative D call: TRBD2 (5 bases). The CDR3 covers 12 residues. Germline V CDR1 and CDR2: SGHAT, FQNNGV. Trimming stripped 5 bases from V and 6 bases from J, with 9 bases between. In DNA, the CDR3 is TGTGCCAGCAGCCGGACTGGGGATACGCAGTATTTT. This sequence encodes CASSRTGDTQYF.

This chain links TRBV7-3 with TRBJ2-1; the match to TRBD2 covers 7 bases. This CDR3 has 16 amino acids. V was clipped by 0 bases and J by 5 bases; unmatched bases: 7. CDR1 is SGHTA and CDR2 is FQGTGA in the germline V gene. CDR3 in amino acids: CASSLTGGRPDNEQFF. DNA for the CDR3: TGTGCCAGCAGCTTAACGGGGGGGAGACCCGACAATGAGCAGTTCTTC.